The present T cell receptor beta chain was sequenced within a study of blood T cells in healthy people across ages. Study-level findings and limits: Naive and antigen-experienced cells could not be conclusively compared, given unsorted PBMCs.

CDR1 LGHNA and CDR2 YNFKEQ come from the germline V gene. This CDR3 is 13 amino acids long. The V gene lost 5 bases and the J gene lost 4 bases, with 10 bases spanning the gap. A second PCR, run for about 7 to 11 cycles, used a sample-barcoded 5' primer plus a J-beta primer mix. Via MiXCR, TCRdb re-called the 5' RACE reads, giving one row per CDR3 protein. Counted here are roughly 1,500,000 distinct CDR3 sequences, roughly 45% occurring once; the ten biggest clones make up 6.5% to 10%. On this clonotype itself: What it binds is not known.

Specimen: blood. The source is a woman aged 18-35 years in good health. This chain links TRBV4-2 with TRBJ2-3; D unclear. The CDR3 nucleotides are TGTGCCAGCAGCGAGAGGCGACCAGATACGCAGTATTTT. It codes for CASSERRPDTQYF.